A selection of T cell receptor beta chains follows, all from one sample in a study of T cell responses to AZD1222 COVID-19 vaccine. Sequencing was performed with immunoSEQ multiplex PCR; in TCRdb, only in-frame clones are kept and a portion is missing. The table lists about 48,000 clones, approximately 89% of them singletons, with under 5.5% in the top ten. Sequencing used peripheral blood, obtained 28 days after the second AZD1222 dose. These receptors came from an adult who received the AZD1222 COVID-19 vaccine. Each CDR3 is given with its conserved first and last residue. D genes are given only for firm matches. Only part of the rows carry a size: once, few, many, or a class if the clone is expanded.

TRBV28	TRBJ2-5	.	.	TGTGCCAGCAGTTTGCGGGACAGCCAAGAGACCCAGTACTTC	CASSLRDSQETQYF
TRBV6-5	TRBJ2-2	.	.	TGTGCCAGCAGGTCCGGCGAGGCCGGGGAGCTGTTTTTT	CASRSGEAGELFF
TRBV5-1	TRBJ2-5	.	.	TGCGCCAGCAGCCCGGCCGAGGGGTGGAGATACCAAGAGACCCAGTACTTC	CASSPAEGWRYQETQYF
TRBV5-6	TRBJ2-7	.	.	TGTGCCAGCAGCTTGAAGGGGTCCTACGAGCAGTACTTC	CASSLKGSYEQYF
TRBV5-4	TRBJ2-3	.	.	TGTGCCAGCAGCTCCCCCCTAGGCGGCGCGAGCACAGATACGCAGTATTTT	CASSSPLGGASTDTQYF
TRBV2	TRBJ2-7	TRBD2	.	TGTGCCAGCACCAGACTAGCGGGGGCCTACGAGCAGTACTTC	CASTRLAGAYEQYF
TRBV7-9	TRBJ1-5	.	.	TGTGCCAGCAGTTTCCAGGGTGTTCAGCCCCAGCATTTT	CASSFQGVQPQHF
TRBV28	TRBJ1-5	TRBD1	.	TGTGCCAGCAGTCTAGGGGGCCTTCATCAGCCCCAGCATTTT	CASSLGGLHQPQHF
TRBV6-1	TRBJ2-7	.	.	TGTGCCAGCAGCGAAGGGGGCTCCTACGAGCAGTACTTC	CASSEGGSYEQYF
TRBV28	TRBJ2-2	TRBD1	.	TGTGCCAGCAGTCGGACAGGGTCTTACGGGGAGCTGTTTTTT	CASSRTGSYGELFF
TRBV5-4	TRBJ1-4	.	.	TGTGCCAGCAGCTCTGACCTTGGGGCAACTAATGAAAAACTGTTTTTT	CASSSDLGATNEKLFF
TRBV18	TRBJ2-7	TRBD1	.	TGTGCCAGCTCACCACAGAGCGGTTTAGACAGGGACTACGAGCAGTACTTC	CASSPQSGLDRDYEQYF
TRBV11-2	TRBJ1-1	.	once	TGTGCCAGCACCCTAGGGAGAAACACTGAAGCTTTCTTT	CASTLGRNTEAFF
TRBV12-3/TRBV12-4	TRBJ2-5	.	.	TGTGCCAGCAGTTTTGGTGAGACCCAGTACTTC	CASSFGETQYF
TRBV5-8	TRBJ2-3	.	.	TGTGCCAGCAGCCTTGGGAGACCAGATACGCAGTATTTT	CASSLGRPDTQYF
TRBV7-8	TRBJ1-2	.	.	TGTGCCAGCAGCTTAGCCGGGGAATATGGCTACACCTTC	CASSLAGEYGYTF
TRBV5-1	TRBJ1-4	.	.	TGCGCCAGCAGCTTGGTGCCGGGGTCTAATGAAAAACTGTTTTTT	CASSLVPGSNEKLFF
TRBV5-1	TRBJ1-1	TRBD1	.	TGCGCCAGCAGCCCGAATCCCGGGACAGGGCCTGAAGCTTTCTTT	CASSPNPGTGPEAFF
TRBV28	TRBJ1-2	TRBD1	.	TGTGCCAGCAGGACCCTGGGACAGGGGATCGGTGGCTACACCTTC	CASRTLGQGIGGYTF
TRBV15	TRBJ2-7	TRBD1	.	TGTGCCACCAGCAGAGCTACGGGACAGTCGAACTCCTACGAGCAGTACTTC	CATSRATGQSNSYEQYF
TRBV10-3	TRBJ2-1	.	.	TGTGCCATCAGTTTCCAGGGCTCCTACAATGAGCAGTTCTTC	CAISFQGSYNEQFF
TRBV19	TRBJ1-2	TRBD1	.	TGTGCCAGCGCATTGGACAGGGATCACTATGGCTACACCTTC	CASALDRDHYGYTF
TRBV5-6	TRBJ2-7	.	few	TGTGCCAGCGGTGGACAGAGTTCCTACGAGCAGTACTTC	CASGGQSSYEQYF
TRBV2	TRBJ2-7	.	.	TGTGCCAGCAGTGCCCGGGACGGAGCCTACGAGCAGTACTTC	CASSARDGAYEQYF
TRBV20-1	TRBJ2-5	.	.	TGCAGTGCTAGTTTCCAGGGTCAAGAGACCCAGTACTTC	CSASFQGQETQYF
TRBV12-3/TRBV12-4	TRBJ2-1	.	.	TGTGCCAGCAGTTTAGACTACAATGAGCAGTTCTTC	CASSLDYNEQFF